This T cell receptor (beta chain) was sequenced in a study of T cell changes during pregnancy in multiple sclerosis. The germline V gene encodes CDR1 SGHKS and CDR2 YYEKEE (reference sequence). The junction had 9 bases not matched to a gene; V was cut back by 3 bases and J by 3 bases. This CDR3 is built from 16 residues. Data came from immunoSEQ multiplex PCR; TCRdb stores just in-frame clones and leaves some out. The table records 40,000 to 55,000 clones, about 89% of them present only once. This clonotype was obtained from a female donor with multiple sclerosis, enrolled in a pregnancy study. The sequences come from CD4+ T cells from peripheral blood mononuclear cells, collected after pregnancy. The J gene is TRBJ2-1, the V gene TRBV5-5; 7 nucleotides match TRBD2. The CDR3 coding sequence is TGTGCCAGCAGCTCGGTGCGCGGGACTAACTACAATGAGCAGTTCTTC. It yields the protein CASSSVRGTNYNEQFF.